This T cell receptor (beta chain) was recovered during a study of blood T cell repertoires in COVID-19. This CDR3 is built from 16 residues. Germline CDR1 and CDR2: LGHDT and YNNKEL (reference sequence). The germline V and J ends were trimmed by 1 base and 4 bases, with 14 bases remaining between them. Here immunoSEQ multiplex PCR was the method, and the copy in TCRdb shows in-frame clones only, minus some. The sample lists about 50,000 clones, 65% to 85% seen once, with over 4.5% in the top ten. This sequence originates from a human donor in a cohort sampled during active COVID-19. The chain is built from TRBV3-1 (or the pseudogene TRBV3-2) and TRBJ1-5; tentatively, D is TRBD1 (5 bases). The specimen was peripheral blood. This CDR3 is CASSQGYRSSNQPQHF. CDR3 coding DNA: TGTGCCAGCAGCCAAGGGTACAGGAGCTCAAATCAGCCCCAGCATTTT.